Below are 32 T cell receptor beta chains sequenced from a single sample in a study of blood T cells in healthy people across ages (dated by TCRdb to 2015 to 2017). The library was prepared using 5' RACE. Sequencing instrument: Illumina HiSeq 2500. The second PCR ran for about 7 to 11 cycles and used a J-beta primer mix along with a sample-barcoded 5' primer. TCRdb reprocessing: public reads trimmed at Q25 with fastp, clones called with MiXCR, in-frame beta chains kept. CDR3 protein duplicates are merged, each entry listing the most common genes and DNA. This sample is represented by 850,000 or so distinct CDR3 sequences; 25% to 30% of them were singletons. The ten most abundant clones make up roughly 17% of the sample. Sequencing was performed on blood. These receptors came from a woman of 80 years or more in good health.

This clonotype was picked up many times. The CDR3 loop is CASSLGLNSPLHF. The CDR3 DNA reads as TGTGCCAGCAGCTTAGGACTTAATTCACCCCTCCACTTT. J is TRBJ1-6 and V is TRBV11-2; D remains unclear. The V gene lost 1 base and the J gene lost 6 bases, with 4 bases spanning the gap. Germline-derived CDR1 and CDR2 are SGHAT and FQNNGV. The CDR3 loop spans 13 amino acids.

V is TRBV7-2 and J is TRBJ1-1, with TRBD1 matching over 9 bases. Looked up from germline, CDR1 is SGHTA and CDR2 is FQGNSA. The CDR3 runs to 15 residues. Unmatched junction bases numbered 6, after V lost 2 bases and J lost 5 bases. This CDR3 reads CASSLTGQGWTEAFF. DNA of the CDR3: TGTGCCAGCAGCTTAACCGGACAGGGGTGGACTGAAGCTTTCTTT.

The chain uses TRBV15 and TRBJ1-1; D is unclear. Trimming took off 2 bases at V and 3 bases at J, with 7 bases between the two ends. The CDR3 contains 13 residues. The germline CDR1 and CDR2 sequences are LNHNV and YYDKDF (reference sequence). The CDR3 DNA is TGTGCCACCAGCAGACGCGGGGACACTGAAGCTTTCTTT. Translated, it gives CATSRRGDTEAFF.

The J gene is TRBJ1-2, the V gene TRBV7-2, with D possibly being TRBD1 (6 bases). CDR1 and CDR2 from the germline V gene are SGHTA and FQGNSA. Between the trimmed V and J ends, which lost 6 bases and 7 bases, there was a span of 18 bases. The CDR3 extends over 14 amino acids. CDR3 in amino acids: CASSHRQALTGYTF. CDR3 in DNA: TGTGCCAGCAGTCATAGACAGGCCCTCACTGGCTACACCTTC.

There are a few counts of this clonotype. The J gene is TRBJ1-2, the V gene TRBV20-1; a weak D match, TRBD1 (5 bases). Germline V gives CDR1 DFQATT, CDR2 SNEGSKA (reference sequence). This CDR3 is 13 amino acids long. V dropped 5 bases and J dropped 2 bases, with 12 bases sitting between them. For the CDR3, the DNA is TGCAGTGCTCTGAGGGACTTCAACTATGGCTACACCTTC. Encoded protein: CSALRDFNYGYTF.

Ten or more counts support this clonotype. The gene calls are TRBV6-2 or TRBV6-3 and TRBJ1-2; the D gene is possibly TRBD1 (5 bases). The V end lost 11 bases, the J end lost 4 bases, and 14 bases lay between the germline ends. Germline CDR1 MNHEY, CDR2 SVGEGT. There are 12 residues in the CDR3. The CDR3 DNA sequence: TGTGCCGCAAACCAGGACATCTATGGCTACACCTTC. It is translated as CAANQDIYGYTF.

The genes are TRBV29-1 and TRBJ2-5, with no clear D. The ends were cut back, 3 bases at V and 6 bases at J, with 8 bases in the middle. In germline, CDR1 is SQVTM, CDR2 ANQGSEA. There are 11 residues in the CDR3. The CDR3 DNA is TGCAGCGTTGACGTTCAACAGACCCAGTACTTC. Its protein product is CSVDVQQTQYF.

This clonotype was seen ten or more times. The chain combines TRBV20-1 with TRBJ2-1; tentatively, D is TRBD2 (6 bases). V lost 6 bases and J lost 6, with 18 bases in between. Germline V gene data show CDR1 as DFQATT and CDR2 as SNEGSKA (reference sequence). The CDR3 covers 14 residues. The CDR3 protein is CSAVGLRGLNEQFF. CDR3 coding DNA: TGCAGTGCCGTCGGACTAAGGGGTCTCAATGAGCAGTTCTTC.

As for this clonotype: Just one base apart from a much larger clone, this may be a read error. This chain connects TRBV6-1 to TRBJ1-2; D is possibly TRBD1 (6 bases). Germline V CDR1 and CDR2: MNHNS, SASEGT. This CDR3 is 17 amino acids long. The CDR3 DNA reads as TGTGCCAGCAGTGAATATTTTGTACAGGGTAATGTCTATGGCTACATCTTC. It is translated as CASSEYFVQGNVYGYIF.

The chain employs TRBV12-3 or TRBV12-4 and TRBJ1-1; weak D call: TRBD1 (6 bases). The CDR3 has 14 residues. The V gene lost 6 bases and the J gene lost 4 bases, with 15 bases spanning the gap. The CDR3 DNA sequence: TGTGCCAGCAGCTGGGGTGGAGGGGGCACTGAAGCTTTCTTT. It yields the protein CASSWGGGGTEAFF.

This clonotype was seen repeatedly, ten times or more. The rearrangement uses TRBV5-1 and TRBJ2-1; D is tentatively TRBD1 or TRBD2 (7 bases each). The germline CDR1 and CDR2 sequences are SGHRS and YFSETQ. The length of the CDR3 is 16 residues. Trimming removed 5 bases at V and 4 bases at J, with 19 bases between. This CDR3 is CASSREGANFYNEQFF. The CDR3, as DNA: TGCGCCAGCAGTAGGGAGGGGGCAAACTTTTACAATGAGCAGTTCTTC.

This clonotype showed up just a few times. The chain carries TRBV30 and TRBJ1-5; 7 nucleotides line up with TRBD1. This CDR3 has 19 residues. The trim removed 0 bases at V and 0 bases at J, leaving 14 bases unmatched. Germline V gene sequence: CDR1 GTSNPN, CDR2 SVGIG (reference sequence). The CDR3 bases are TGTGCCTGGAGTGTTTCCACGACAGGGCCGTTCTATAGCAATCAGCCCCAGCATTTT. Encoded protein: CAWSVSTTGPFYSNQPQHF.

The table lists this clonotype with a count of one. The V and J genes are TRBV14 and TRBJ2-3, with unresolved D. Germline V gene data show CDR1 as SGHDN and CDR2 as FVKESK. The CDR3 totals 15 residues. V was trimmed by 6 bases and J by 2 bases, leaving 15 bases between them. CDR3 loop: CASSRRQSNTDTQYF. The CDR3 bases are TGTGCCAGCAGTAGACGGCAATCAAACACAGATACGCAGTATTTT.

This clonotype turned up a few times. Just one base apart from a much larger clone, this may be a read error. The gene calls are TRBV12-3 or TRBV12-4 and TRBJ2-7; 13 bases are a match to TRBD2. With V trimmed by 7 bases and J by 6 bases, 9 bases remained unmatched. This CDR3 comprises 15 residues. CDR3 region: CASTLGLAGRLEQYF. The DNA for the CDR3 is TGTGCCAGCACCTTGGGACTAGCGGGGCGGCTCGAGCAGTACTTC.

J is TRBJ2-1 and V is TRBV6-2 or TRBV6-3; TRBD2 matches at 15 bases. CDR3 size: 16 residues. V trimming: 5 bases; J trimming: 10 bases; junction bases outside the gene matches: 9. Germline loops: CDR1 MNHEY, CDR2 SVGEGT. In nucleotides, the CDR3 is TGTGCCAGCAGTGACCTGGGACTAGCGGGGGGCTACGAGCAGTTCTTC. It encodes CASSDLGLAGGYEQFF.

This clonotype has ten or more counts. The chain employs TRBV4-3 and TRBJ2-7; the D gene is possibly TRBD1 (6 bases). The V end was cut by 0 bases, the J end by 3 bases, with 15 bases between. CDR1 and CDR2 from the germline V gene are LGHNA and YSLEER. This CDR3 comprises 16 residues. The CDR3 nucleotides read TGCGCCAGCAGCCAAGATTCGGGGACAAGGATCTACGAGCAGTACTTC. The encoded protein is CASSQDSGTRIYEQYF.

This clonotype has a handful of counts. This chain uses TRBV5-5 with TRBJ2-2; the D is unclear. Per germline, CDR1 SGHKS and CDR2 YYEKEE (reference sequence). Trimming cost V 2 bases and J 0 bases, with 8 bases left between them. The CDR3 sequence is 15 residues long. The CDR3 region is CASSFAGPNTGELFF. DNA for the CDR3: TGTGCCAGCAGCTTTGCCGGGCCGAACACCGGGGAGCTGTTTTTT.

The CDR3 coding sequence is TGTGCCAGCTCACCACCGGTGACAGAGAACACTGAAGCTTTCTTT. This encodes CASSPPVTENTEAFF. This chain joins TRBV18 and TRBJ1-1, with a tentative D call TRBD1 (5 bases). Per the germline V gene, CDR1 is KGHSH and CDR2 is LQKENI. Trimming pared 0 bases from V and 1 base from J, leaving 9 bases between. The CDR3 has 15 amino acids.

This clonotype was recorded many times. The CDR3 DNA follows: TGTGCCTGGGTGAGGGCACACACAGATACGCAGTATTTT. Residues: CAWVRAHTDTQYF. This chain uses TRBV30 with TRBJ2-3; D may be TRBD2 (5 bases). The CDR3 is 13 residues long. CDR1 is GTSNPN and CDR2 is SVGIG in the germline V gene (reference sequence). V shed 5 bases and J shed 2 bases, with 11 bases lying between them.

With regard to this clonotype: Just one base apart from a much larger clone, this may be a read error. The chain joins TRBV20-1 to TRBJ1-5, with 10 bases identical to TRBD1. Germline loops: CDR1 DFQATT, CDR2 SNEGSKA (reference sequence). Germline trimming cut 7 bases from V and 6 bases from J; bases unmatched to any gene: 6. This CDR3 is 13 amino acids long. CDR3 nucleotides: TGCAGTGTTGTGGGGACAGGGGTTCAGCCCCAGCATTTT. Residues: CSVVGTGVQPQHF.

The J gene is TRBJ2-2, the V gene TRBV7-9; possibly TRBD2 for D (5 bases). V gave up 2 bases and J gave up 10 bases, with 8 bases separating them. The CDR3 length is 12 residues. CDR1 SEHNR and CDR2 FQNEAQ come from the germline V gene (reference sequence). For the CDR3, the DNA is TGTGCCAGCAGCTTAATTCGGGAGGAGCTGTTTTTT. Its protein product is CASSLIREELFF.

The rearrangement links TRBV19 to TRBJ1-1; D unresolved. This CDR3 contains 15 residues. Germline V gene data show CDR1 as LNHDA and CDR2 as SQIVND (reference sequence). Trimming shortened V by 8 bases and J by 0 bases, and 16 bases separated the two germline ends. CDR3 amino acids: CASSAIKDVNTEAFF. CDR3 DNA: TGTGCCAGTTCAGCCATCAAGGACGTGAACACTGAAGCTTTCTTT.

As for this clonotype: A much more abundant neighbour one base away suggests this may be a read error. The DNA for the CDR3 is TGTGCCAGCAGAAAGGCAGGGGCGAGCTCCTACGAGCAGTACTTC. Its protein is CASRKAGASSYEQYF. The gene calls are TRBV28 and TRBJ2-7; D perhaps matches TRBD1 (6 bases). The CDR3 consists of 15 residues. Germline loops: CDR1 MDHEN, CDR2 SYDVKM. Trimming cost V 6 bases and J 0 bases, with 15 bases left between them.

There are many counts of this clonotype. The CDR3 DNA reads TGTGCCAGCAGCTGGGGACAGGGTGGCACCGGGGAGCTGTTTTTT. This translates into CASSWGQGGTGELFF. The chain has TRBV7-2 and TRBJ2-2; 9 bases are shared with TRBD1. V gave up 4 bases and J gave up 4 bases; unmatched junction bases: 4. CDR3 length: 15 residues. CDR1 SGHTA and CDR2 FQGNSA come from the germline V gene.

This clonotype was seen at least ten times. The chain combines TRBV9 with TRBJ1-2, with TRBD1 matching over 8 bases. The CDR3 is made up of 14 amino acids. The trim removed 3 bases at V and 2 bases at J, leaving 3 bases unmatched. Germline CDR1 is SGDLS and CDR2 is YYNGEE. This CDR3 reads CASSDRQGNYGYTF. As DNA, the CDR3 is TGTGCCAGCAGCGACCGACAGGGGAACTATGGCTACACCTTC.

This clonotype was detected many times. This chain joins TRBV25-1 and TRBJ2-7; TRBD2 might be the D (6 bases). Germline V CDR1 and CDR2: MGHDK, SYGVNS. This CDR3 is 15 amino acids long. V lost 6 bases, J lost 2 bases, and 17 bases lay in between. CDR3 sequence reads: CASRKEGAGTYEQYF. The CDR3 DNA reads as TGTGCCAGCAGGAAGGAGGGCGCCGGGACCTACGAGCAGTACTTC.

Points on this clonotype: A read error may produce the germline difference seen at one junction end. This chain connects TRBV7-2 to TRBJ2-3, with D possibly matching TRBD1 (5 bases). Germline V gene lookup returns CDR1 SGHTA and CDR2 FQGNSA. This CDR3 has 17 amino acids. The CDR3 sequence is CVSSLNGANPNTGTQYF. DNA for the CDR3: TGTGTCAGCAGCTTAAATGGGGCTAACCCTAACACAGGTACGCAGTATTTT.

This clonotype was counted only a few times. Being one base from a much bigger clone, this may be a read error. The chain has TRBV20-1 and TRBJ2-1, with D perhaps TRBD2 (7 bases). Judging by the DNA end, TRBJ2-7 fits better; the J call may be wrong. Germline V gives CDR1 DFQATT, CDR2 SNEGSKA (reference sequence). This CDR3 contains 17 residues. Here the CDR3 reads CSARDLGGPPNYNEQYF. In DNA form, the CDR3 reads TGCAGTGCTAGAGATCTGGGGGGGCCGCCTAATTACAATGAGCAGTACTTC.

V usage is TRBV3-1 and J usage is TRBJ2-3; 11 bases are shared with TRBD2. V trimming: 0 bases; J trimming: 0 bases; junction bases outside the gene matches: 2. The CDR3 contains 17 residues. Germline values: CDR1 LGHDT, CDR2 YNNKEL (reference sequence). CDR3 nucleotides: TGTGCCAGCAGCCAAGACGGGACTAGCGGTAGCACAGATACGCAGTATTTT. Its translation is CASSQDGTSGSTDTQYF.

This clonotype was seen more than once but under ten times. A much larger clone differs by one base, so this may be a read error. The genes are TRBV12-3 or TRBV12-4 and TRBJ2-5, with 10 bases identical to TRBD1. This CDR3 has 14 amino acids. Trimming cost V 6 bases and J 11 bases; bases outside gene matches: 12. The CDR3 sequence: CASRGGTGVREQYF. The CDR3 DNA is TGTGCCAGCAGGGGAGGGACAGGGGTTCGGGAGCAGTACTTC.

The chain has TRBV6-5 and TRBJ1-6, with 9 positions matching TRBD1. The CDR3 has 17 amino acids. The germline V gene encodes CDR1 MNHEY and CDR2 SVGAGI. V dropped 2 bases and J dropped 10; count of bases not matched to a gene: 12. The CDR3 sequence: CASSYQSPGQGGSPLHF. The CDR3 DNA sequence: TGTGCCAGCAGTTACCAGAGCCCGGGACAGGGAGGGTCACCCCTCCACTTT.

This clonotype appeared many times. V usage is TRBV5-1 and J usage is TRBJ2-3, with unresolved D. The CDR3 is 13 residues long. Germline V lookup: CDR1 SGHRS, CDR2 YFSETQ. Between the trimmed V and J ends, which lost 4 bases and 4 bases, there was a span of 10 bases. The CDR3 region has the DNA TGCGCCAGCAGCATACAGAGCCCAGATACGCAGTATTTT. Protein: CASSIQSPDTQYF. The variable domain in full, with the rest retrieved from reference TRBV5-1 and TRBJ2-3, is KAGVTQTPRYLIKTRGQQVTLSCSPISGHRSVSWYQQTPGQGLQFLFEYFSETQRNKGNFPGRFSGRQFSNSRSEMNVSTLELGDSALYLCASSIQSPDTQYFGPGTRLTVL.